This T cell receptor beta chain was identified during a study of blood T cell repertoires in COVID-19. Study background: The United States, Italy and Spain were the sources of the acute and convalescent COVID-19 samples. Sample material is recorded as cDNA or gDNA derived from T cells, B-cell-depleted T cells, or PBMCs.

Per the original data handling: The assay estimated nucleated cells by amplifying reference gene primers. The assay was immunoSEQ multiplex PCR, and TCRdb's table has in-frame clones only and misses some. The D gene and trimming were derived from the DNA, and the V and J assignments and clone size from that table. The table lists roughly 300,000 clones, 87% of them singletons. Per the germline V gene, CDR1 is MNHEY and CDR2 is SVGAGI. Trimming removed 8 bases from V and 7 bases from J, with 21 bases in between. The CDR3 sequence is 15 residues long. Material for sequencing was peripheral blood. The chain recombines TRBV6-5 with TRBJ1-5, with a tentative D call TRBD1 (5 bases). This sequence was found in a woman aged 50 to 60 who had recovered from COVID-19. The CDR3 bases are TGTGCCAGCTCCACGGACCCCTCCGGGGGGCAGCCCCAGCATTTT. Its protein product is CASSTDPSGGQPQHF.